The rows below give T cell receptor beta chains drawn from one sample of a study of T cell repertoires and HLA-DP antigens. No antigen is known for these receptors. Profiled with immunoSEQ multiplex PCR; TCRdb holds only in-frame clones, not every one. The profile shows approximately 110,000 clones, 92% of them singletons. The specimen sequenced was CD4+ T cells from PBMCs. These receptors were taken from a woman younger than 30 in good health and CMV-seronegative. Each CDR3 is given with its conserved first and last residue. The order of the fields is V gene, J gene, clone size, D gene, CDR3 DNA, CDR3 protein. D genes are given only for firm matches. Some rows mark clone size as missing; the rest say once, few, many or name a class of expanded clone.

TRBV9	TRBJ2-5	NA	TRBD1	TGTGCCAGCAGCGTAGCTACGGGACAGGGGTCCCAAGAGACCCAGTACTTC	CASSVATGQGSQETQYF
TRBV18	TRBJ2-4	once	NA	TGTGCCAGCTCACCATTGAGGGACGCAGGTCACAAAAACATTCAGTACTTC	CASSPLRDAGHKNIQYF
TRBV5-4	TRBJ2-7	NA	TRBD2	TGTGCCAGCAGCTTGGAGGCTAGCGGGATAGGATTCCCCTACGAGCAGTACTTC	CASSLEASGIGFPYEQYF
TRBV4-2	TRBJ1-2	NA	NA	TGTGCCAGCAGCCAAGATACGGGTTCAGCTAACTATGGCTACACCTTC	CASSQDTGSANYGYTF
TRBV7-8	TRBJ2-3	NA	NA	TGTGCCAGCAGCTTAGAGGGGCAGGGTTTGGCAGATACGCAGTATTTT	CASSLEGQGLADTQYF
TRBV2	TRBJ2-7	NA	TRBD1	TGTGCCAGCGGAGGACAGGGCTCCTACGAGCAGTACTTC	CASGGQGSYEQYF
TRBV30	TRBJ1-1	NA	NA	TGTGCCTGGAGTGACCCCGCCGGGGGGGGTACTGAAGCTTTCTTT	CAWSDPAGGGTEAFF
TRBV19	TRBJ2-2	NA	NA	TGTGCCAGTAGTAAGGAGGGCAGGCCGAACACCGGGGAGCTGTTTTTT	CASSKEGRPNTGELFF
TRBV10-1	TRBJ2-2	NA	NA	TGCGCCAGCAAGCCGGGCTATGGTGCCGGGGAGCTGTTTTTT	CASKPGYGAGELFF
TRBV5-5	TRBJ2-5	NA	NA	TGTGCCAGCAGCCGCGAGATTAACCGACAGCAAGAGACCCAGTACTTC	CASSREINRQQETQYF
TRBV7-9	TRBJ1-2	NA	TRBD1	TGTGCCAGCAGCCCCTGGACAGGGGTTCTAGGGTATGGCTACACCTTC	CASSPWTGVLGYGYTF
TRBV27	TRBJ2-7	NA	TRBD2	TGTGCCAGCAGTTTTGCCGGGACTAACTACGAGCAGTACTTC	CASSFAGTNYEQYF
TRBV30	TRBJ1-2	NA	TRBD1	TGTGCCTGGAACCGACAGGGGGCATGGGGCTACACCTTC	CAWNRQGAWGYTF
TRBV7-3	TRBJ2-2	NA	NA	TGTGCCAGCAGTCCCGCCCCCAGGGCCGGGGAGCTGTTTTTT	CASSPAPRAGELFF
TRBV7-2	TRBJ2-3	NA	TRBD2	TGTGCCAGCAGCCCACGAGCGGGAGGGACAGATACGCAGTATTTT	CASSPRAGGTDTQYF
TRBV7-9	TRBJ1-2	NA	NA	TGTGCCAGCAGCTTTCTCCCGGGGGGGGGCTACACCTTC	CASSFLPGGGYTF
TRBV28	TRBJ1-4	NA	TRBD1	TGTGCCAGCAGTTCATACAGGGGCAGCGGGGGGGAAAAACTGTTTTTT	CASSSYRGSGGEKLFF
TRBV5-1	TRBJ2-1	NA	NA	TGCGCCAGCAGCTTGGGACAGTCATACAATGAGCAGTTCTTC	CASSLGQSYNEQFF
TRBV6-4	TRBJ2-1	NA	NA	TGTGCCAGCAGTGACTCTACCGGGAAGAGGATCTTC	CASSDSTGKRIF
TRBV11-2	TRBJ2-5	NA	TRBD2	TGTGCCAGCAGCTTACGCGCGGGGGGGGAGACCCAGTACTTC	CASSLRAGGETQYF
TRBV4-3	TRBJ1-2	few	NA	TGCGCCAGCAGCCCCCAAGGGGCAGGGAACAACTATGGCTACACCTTC	CASSPQGAGNNYGYTF
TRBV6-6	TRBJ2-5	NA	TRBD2	TGTGCCAGCAAGTTGGCAGGGCCGGGAGGGGAGACCCAGTACTTC	CASKLAGPGGETQYF
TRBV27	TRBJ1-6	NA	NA	TGTGCCAGCAGGGCCCGGGCCAATTCACCCCTCCACTTT	CASRARANSPLHF
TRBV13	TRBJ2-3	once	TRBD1	TGTGCCAGCAGCTTGGGCAGGGGGCGGACAGATACGCAGTATTTT	CASSLGRGRTDTQYF
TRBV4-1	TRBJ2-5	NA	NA	TGCGCCAGCAGCCGGCCATCCGGATTCCAAGAGACCCAGTACTTC	CASSRPSGFQETQYF
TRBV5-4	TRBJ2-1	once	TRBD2	TGTGCCAGCAGCTTGGCCGGGGCGGGGGATTCCTACAATGAGCAGTTCTTC	CASSLAGAGDSYNEQFF
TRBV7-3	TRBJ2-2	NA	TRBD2	TGTGCCAGCGGGGGGGGGTGGTCCGCCACCGGGGAGCTGTTTTTT	CASGGGWSATGELFF
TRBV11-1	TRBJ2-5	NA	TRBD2	TGTGCCAGCAGCTCTCGACTAGCGGGGGGAGAGACCCAGTACTTC	CASSSRLAGGETQYF
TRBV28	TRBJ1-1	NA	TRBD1	TGTGCCAGCAGTGACGACAGGGGCCCCAACACTGAAGCTTTCTTT	CASSDDRGPNTEAFF
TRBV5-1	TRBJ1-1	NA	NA	TGCGCCAGCAGCTTGCCGACTAAGACCATGAACACTGAAGCTTTCTTT	CASSLPTKTMNTEAFF
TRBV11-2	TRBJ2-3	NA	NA	TGTGCCAGCAGACAGTGGCCTCGGACAGATACGCAGTATTTT	CASRQWPRTDTQYF
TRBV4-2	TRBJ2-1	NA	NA	TGTGCCAGCAGCCAAGAAATCGGCCGGAGGGGCAATGAGCAGTTCTTC	CASSQEIGRRGNEQFF
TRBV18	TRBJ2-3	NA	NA	TGTGCCAGCTCACCACTGCCCGTTGGTTACACAGATACGCAGTATTTT	CASSPLPVGYTDTQYF
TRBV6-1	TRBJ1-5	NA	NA	TGTGCCAGCAGGGCAGGGAGGAATCAGCCCCAGCATTTT	CASRAGRNQPQHF
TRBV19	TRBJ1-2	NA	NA	TGTGCCAGTAGATCGCTGGGTGGATATGGCTACACCTTC	CASRSLGGYGYTF
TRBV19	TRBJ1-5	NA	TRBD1	TGTGCCAGTAGTAAGGACAGGGATTATAGCAATCAGCCCCAGCATTTT	CASSKDRDYSNQPQHF
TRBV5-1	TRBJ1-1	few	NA	TGCGCCAGCAGTCGTGATGTGAAGAACACTGAAGCTTTCTTT	CASSRDVKNTEAFF
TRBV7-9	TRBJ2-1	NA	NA	TGTGCCAGCAGCCCGTACAATGAGCAGTTCTTC	CASSPYNEQFF
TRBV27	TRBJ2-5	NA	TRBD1	TGTGCCAGCAGACATATACGACAGGGCGACCAAGAGACCCAGTACTTC	CASRHIRQGDQETQYF
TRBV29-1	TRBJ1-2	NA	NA	TGCAGCGTTGAGGAGTCACGGTCAGGGTTAAGCGGGAACGGCTACACCTTC	CSVEESRSGLSGNGYTF
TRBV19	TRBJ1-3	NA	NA	TGTGCCAGTATGGTCGGAAACACCATATATTTT	CASMVGNTIYF
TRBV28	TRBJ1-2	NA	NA	TGTGCCAGCAGTCACAGGACGGTTGACTACACCTTC	CASSHRTVDYTF
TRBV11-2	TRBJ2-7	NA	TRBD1	TGTGCCAGCAGCTTAGGTCCGACAGGGGGGACGTCATTC	CASSLGPTGGTSF
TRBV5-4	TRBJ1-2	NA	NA	TGTGCCAGCAGCTTGGTCGCGGCTCGAGCTAACTATGGCTACACCTTC	CASSLVAARANYGYTF
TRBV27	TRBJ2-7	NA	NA	TGTGCCAGCAGTGGCCGGGGCGGACGCTACGAGCAGTACTTC	CASSGRGGRYEQYF
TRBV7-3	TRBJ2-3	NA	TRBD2	TGTGCCAGCAGCTTACAGCCACTAGCGGGGGGGGCAGATACGCAGTATTTT	CASSLQPLAGGADTQYF
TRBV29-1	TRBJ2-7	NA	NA	TGCAGCGTTGAAGAGGGCAGCTACTACGAGCAGTACTTC	CSVEEGSYYEQYF